The entry below describes one TCR beta chain. What this receptor recognizes is not known. Base-call qualities are not available, and no considerably larger clone is one nucleotide away. Library prep was done by PCR. The instrument was an Illumina HiSeq 2500. TCR libraries were prepared with molecular barcoding, using unique molecular identifiers to normalize TCRbeta repertoire quantification. TCRdb's own reprocessing of the public reads used fastp at Q25 and MiXCR and kept productive beta chains. One record per CDR3 amino acid sequence lists the most common genes and DNA. The table for this sample lists 400,000 to 450,000 distinct CDR3 sequences; around two fifths of them were counted only once. The ten largest clonotypes hold 27% of the sample. This entry belongs to a study of T-cell reconstitution after alpha-beta-depleted transplantation in children (dated by TCRdb to about 2016). For context, the study as a whole: Using TCR repertoire profiling, the study quantitatively followed how T-cell immune reconstitution unfolded in children after TCRalphabeta/CD19-depleted allogeneic hematopoietic cell transplantation. Study-level results and caveats: In some patients, high TCRbeta diversity at day 60 was attributed to recipient T cells and intrathymic progenitors that had survived conditioning. Hyperexpanded clone frequencies declined over subsequent months; after one year, T-cell counts and TCRbeta diversity were mostly attributed to newly produced T cells. About two months after transplant, the apparently early recovery of alphabetaT-cell counts reportedly depended on just several hundred clones that had expanded rapidly and came from non-depleted graft cells.

The sample's treatment or condition label is to be understood as: allogeneic hematopoietic cell transplantation with graft depleted of TCRalphabeta T cells and CD19 B cells. Transplant recipients were children who received TCRalphabeta/CD19-depleted allogeneic hematopoietic cell grafts. The material was PBMCs, obtained before TCRalphabeta/CD19-depleted stem cell transplant. This clonotype originated in a girl aged 2-10 years with aplastic anemia, due to receive a stem cell transplant.

Here is the DNA: TGCAGTGCTAGCGCGCAGGGGGGCTCCTACGAGCAGTACTTC. Its amino acids are CSASAQGGSYEQYF. The rearrangement combines TRBV20-1 with TRBJ2-7; the D region possibly corresponds to TRBD1 (7 bases align). From the germline V gene (reference sequence), CDR1 is DFQATT and CDR2 is SNEGSKA. V is pared back by 3 bases and J by 0 bases, with 12 bases lying between the germline termini. Counted from cysteine to phenylalanine, this CDR3 has 14 amino acids. Of the read, only the CDR3 DNA is kept; its 42 bases are in frame from base 1.